Shown below are 13 T cell receptor beta chains from a single sample sequenced in a study of shared clonotypes between healthy human individuals. Sequenced by immunoSEQ multiplex PCR; TCRdb stores in-frame clones only, minus some. This sample has about 1.1 million clones, with about 72% found just once. Material: memory CD4+ T cells from PBMCs. Specified subset: CD45RA-negative fraction. The receptors derive from a man younger than 35 in good health. Some clones in this sample may be carry-over from other donors' samples.

This rearrangement joins TRBV18 to TRBJ1-1; 8 nucleotides match TRBD1. V was clipped by 2 bases and J by 6 bases; unmatched bases: 5. Germline CDR1 is KGHSH and CDR2 is LQKENI. The CDR3 extends over 14 amino acids. CDR3 coding DNA: TGTGCCAGCTCACCAGACAGGGGAGCCGCTGAAGCTTTCTTT. This codes for CASSPDRGAAEAFF.

The chain uses TRBV5-1 and TRBJ2-2; tentative D call: TRBD2 (6 bases). The germline gives CDR1 SGHRS, CDR2 YFSETQ. The CDR3 consists of 16 residues. The V end was cut by 4 bases, the J end by 7 bases, with 20 bases between. In DNA, the CDR3 is TGCGCCAGCAGCGGGAGGACCACCCCGGGTGGCGGGGAGCTGTTTTTT. This codes for CASSGRTTPGGGELFF. The whole variable domain, filled in from reference TRBV5-1 and TRBJ2-2, reads KAGVTQTPRYLIKTRGQQVTLSCSPISGHRSVSWYQQTPGQGLQFLFEYFSETQRNKGNFPGRFSGRQFSNSRSEMNVSTLELGDSALYLCASSGRTTPGGGELFFGEGSRLTVL.

This chain links TRBV7-2 with TRBJ1-1; weak D call: TRBD1 (5 bases). The CDR3 contains 12 residues. The V end lost 5 bases, the J end lost 10 bases, and 14 bases lay between the germline ends. Germline CDR1 SGHTA, CDR2 FQGNSA. In DNA form, the CDR3 reads TGTGCCAGCAGCCCTGGACACCTGACAGCTTTCTTT. Its translation is CASSPGHLTAFF. Supplemented by reference TRBV7-2 and TRBJ1-1, the full variable domain reads GAGVSQSPSNKVTEKGKDVELRCDPISGHTALYWYRQSLGQGLEFLIYFQGNSAPDKSGLPSDRFSAERTGGSVSTLTIQRTQQEDSAVYLCASSPGHLTAFFGQGTRLTVV.

This clone was observed a handful of times. The gene calls are TRBV27 and TRBJ1-1; D remains ambiguous. Germline CDR1 reads MNHEY; CDR2 reads SMNVEV (reference sequence). Trimming removed 2 bases at V and 11 bases at J, with 9 bases between. CDR3 length: 11 amino acids. CDR3 in amino acids: CASSLGSAAFF. CDR3 nucleotides: TGTGCCAGCAGTTTAGGGAGTGCGGCTTTCTTT.

The chain couples TRBV7-3 to TRBJ2-7; TRBD2 agrees at 9 bases. V shed 6 bases and J 4 bases; nucleotides not matched to a gene: 13. Per the germline V gene, CDR1 is SGHTA and CDR2 is FQGTGA. The CDR3 loop spans 16 amino acids. The CDR3 protein is CASSSLGAGGPYEQYF. CDR3 coding DNA: TGTGCCAGCAGTTCCCTCGGGGCGGGAGGGCCGTACGAGCAGTACTTC. Combining the CDR3 with reference TRBV7-3 and TRBJ2-7 gives the whole variable domain GAGVSQTPSNKVTEKGKYVELRCDPISGHTALYWYRQSLGQGPEFLIYFQGTGAADDSGLPNDRFFAVRPEGSVSTLKIQRTERGDSAVYLCASSSLGAGGPYEQYFGPGTRLTVT.

In this sample, this clone turned up a few times. The gene calls are TRBV7-9 and TRBJ2-4; D gene uncertain. In germline, CDR1 is SEHNR, CDR2 FQNEAQ (reference sequence). The CDR3 loop spans 14 amino acids. V shed 4 bases and J shed 3 bases, with 10 bases lying between them. CDR3 nucleotides: TGTGCCAGCAGCTCGGGTTATGGCAAAAACATTCAGTACTTC. It specifies CASSSGYGKNIQYF.

The chain recombines TRBV4-1 with TRBJ2-3, with 8 nucleotides matching TRBD2. This CDR3 is 19 amino acids long. The junction had 17 bases not matched to a gene; V was cut back by 0 bases and J by 6 bases. Germline loops: CDR1 MGHRA, CDR2 YSYEKL. CDR3 residues: CASSQDRLQGLALLDTQYF. CDR3 DNA: TGCGCCAGCAGCCAAGATCGTTTACAAGGACTAGCCCTGTTGGATACGCAGTATTTT.

The CDR3 loop is CASSWPVLWAGFTGELFF. CDR3 coding DNA: TGTGCCAGCAGCTGGCCCGTTTTGTGGGCAGGGTTTACCGGGGAGCTGTTTTTT. The rearrangement joins TRBV7-8 to TRBJ2-2; the D gene is possibly TRBD1 (5 bases). There are 18 residues in the CDR3. V lost 4 bases and J lost 5, with 23 bases in between. Germline V gene data show CDR1 as SGHVS and CDR2 as FQNEAQ.

Concerning this clone: This same CDR3 is encoded by further DNA sequences in the sample. The V call is TRBV28, the J call TRBJ2-2, with D hard to call. The germline CDR1 and CDR2 sequences are MDHEN and SYDVKM. CDR3 length: 14 amino acids. Trimming removed 3 bases from V and 2 bases from J, with 7 bases in between. Here the CDR3 DNA reads TGTGCCAGCAGTTTTGGCCAAAACACCGGGGAGCTGTTTTTT. The encoded protein is CASSFGQNTGELFF.

A note on this clone: Other DNA sequences in this sample translate to the same CDR3. The chain employs TRBV5-1 and TRBJ2-7; 8 bases agree with TRBD2. CDR3 length: 15 residues. In germline, CDR1 is SGHRS, CDR2 YFSETQ. V dropped 0 bases and J dropped 3; count of bases not matched to a gene: 5. CDR3 in amino acids: CASSLAAGEYYEQYF. CDR3 in DNA: TGCGCCAGCAGCTTGGCAGCGGGGGAGTACTACGAGCAGTACTTC.

The CDR3 DNA follows: TGTGCCAGCAGGAGACAGGCCACTAACTATGGCTACACCTTC. Protein product: CASRRQATNYGYTF. This sequence joins TRBV6-1 and TRBJ1-2; a possible D gene is TRBD1 (6 bases). The ends were cut back, 6 bases at V and 0 bases at J, with 11 bases in the middle. This CDR3 is 14 amino acids long. CDR1 and CDR2 from the germline V gene are MNHNS and SASEGT.

The V call is TRBV5-1, the J call TRBJ2-7; weak D call: TRBD1 (5 bases). The germline gives CDR1 SGHRS, CDR2 YFSETQ. CDR3 length: 12 amino acids. Between the trimmed V and J ends, which lost 1 base and 3 bases, there was a span of 5 bases. The CDR3, as DNA: TGCGCCAGCAGCTTGAGGGGCTACGAGCAGTACTTC. Residues: CASSLRGYEQYF. Full variable domain (outside the CDR3, taken from reference TRBV5-1 and TRBJ2-7): KAGVTQTPRYLIKTRGQQVTLSCSPISGHRSVSWYQQTPGQGLQFLFEYFSETQRNKGNFPGRFSGRQFSNSRSEMNVSTLELGDSALYLCASSLRGYEQYFGPGTRLTVT.

The sample holds many counts of this clone. The chain has TRBV30 and TRBJ2-1, with D hard to call. CDR3 length: 12 amino acids. V lost 2 bases, J lost 7 bases, and 9 bases lay in between. CDR1 is GTSNPN and CDR2 is SVGIG in the germline V gene (reference sequence). The CDR3 coding sequence is TGTGCCTGGAGTTCCCGTGGAAATGAGCAGTTCTTC. This encodes CAWSSRGNEQFF.